The TCR beta chain described here comes from a study of blood T cells in healthy people across ages. Sample-barcoded 5' priming and a J-beta primer mix drove a second PCR of about 7 to 11 cycles. TCRdb recomputed calls from the 5' RACE reads with MiXCR, one row per CDR3 protein. This table holds about 800,000 distinct CDR3 sequences, roughly 25% found once. This clonotype was recorded at least ten times. These sequences were also reported in another study, on T cells of mothers and their children.

This receptor was taken from a boy between 10 and 17 years old in good health. Input material: blood.

The CDR3 DNA reads TGTGCCAGCAGCCCAGGAGGGGCTGCTCCCCAAGCTTTCTTT. It specifies CASSPGGAAPQAFF. This chain connects TRBV7-9 to TRBJ1-1; a possible D gene is TRBD1 (5 bases). V lost 5 bases and J 9 bases, leaving 19 bases between the germline ends. Germline CDR1 is SEHNR and CDR2 is FQNEAQ (reference sequence). This CDR3 is 14 amino acids long.